These 18 T cell receptor beta chains share one sample of origin, sequenced in a study of blood T cell repertoires in COVID-19. Assay: immunoSEQ multiplex PCR; the TCRdb copy retains only in-frame clones and omits some. The table records some 80,000 clones, about nine tenths of them present only once. Sequenced sample: peripheral blood. The receptor source for this set is a human donor in a cohort sampled during active COVID-19.

The chain carries TRBV5-4 and TRBJ2-6; the match to TRBD1 covers 7 bases. V was pared by 0 bases and J by 0 bases, with 6 bases of the junction left unmatched. The CDR3 spans 18 residues. The germline V gene has CDR1 SGHNT and CDR2 YYREEE (reference sequence). CDR3 bases: TGTGCCAGCAGCTTGGGCGGCAGGGGGAGCTCTGGGGCCAACGTCCTGACTTTC. Its protein product is CASSLGGRGSSGANVLTF.

The J gene is TRBJ2-1, the V gene TRBV5-6; 8 bases match TRBD2. From germline, CDR1 is SGHDT and CDR2 YYEEEE. Trimming at V came to 0 bases and at J to 8 bases, leaving 13 bases not matched to a gene. This CDR3 comprises 17 residues. CDR3 sequence reads: CASSLVPSGRRGDEQFF. The CDR3 DNA reads as TGTGCCAGCAGCTTGGTGCCTAGCGGGCGACGGGGGGATGAGCAGTTCTTC.

This chain links TRBV27 with TRBJ2-7; possible D gene TRBD2, 5 bases. Trimming pared 2 bases from V and 1 base from J, leaving 6 bases between. CDR1 and CDR2 from the germline V gene are MNHEY and SMNVEV (reference sequence). The CDR3 covers 13 residues. The chain's CDR3 is CASSLRESYEQYF. CDR3 nucleotide sequence: TGTGCCAGCAGTTTAAGGGAGTCCTACGAGCAGTACTTC.

This sequence joins TRBV10-3 and TRBJ1-1; D might be TRBD1 (6 bases). Trimming pared 0 bases from V and 1 base from J, leaving 12 bases between. This CDR3 spans 16 amino acids. Per the germline V gene, CDR1 is ENHRY and CDR2 is SYGVKD. CDR3: CAISESSNRANTEAFF. DNA for the CDR3: TGTGCCATCAGTGAGTCGAGTAACAGGGCGAACACTGAAGCTTTCTTT.

In its sample, this clone was seen once. The chain joins TRBV6-5 to TRBJ2-5, with D possibly matching TRBD1 (5 bases). Germline V gene data show CDR1 as MNHEY and CDR2 as SVGAGI. This CDR3 is built from 13 residues. V lost 6 bases and J 1 base, leaving 9 bases between the germline ends. The CDR3 DNA is TGTGCCAGCAGCAGGGCGGTCCAAGAGACCCAGTACTTC. Protein product: CASSRAVQETQYF.

The J gene is TRBJ1-1, the V gene TRBV14, with a possible D match to TRBD1 (5 bases). Germline lookup yields CDR1 SGHDN and CDR2 FVKESK. Between the trimmed V and J ends, which lost 4 bases and 1 base, there was a span of 19 bases. The CDR3 totals 17 residues. The CDR3 nucleotides read TGTGCCAGCAGCCCCAGGACGGGGGGTTCATGGAACACTGAAGCTTTCTTT. The encoded protein is CASSPRTGGSWNTEAFF.

The chain recombines TRBV10-3 with TRBJ2-7; TRBD1 might be the D (7 bases). Germline lookup yields CDR1 ENHRY and CDR2 SYGVKD. CDR3 length: 12 residues. V lost 3 bases to trimming and J lost 7 bases, with 10 bases between them. CDR3 sequence: CAISDRGDEQYF. The CDR3 DNA reads TGTGCCATCAGTGACAGGGGGGATGAGCAGTACTTC.

V gene TRBV5-1 combines with J gene TRBJ2-1; 8 bases are a match to TRBD1. Germline CDR1 reads SGHRS; CDR2 reads YFSETQ. The trim removed 4 bases at V and 6 bases at J, leaving 9 bases unmatched. CDR3 size: 15 residues. The CDR3 loop reads CASSVIRDRTNEQFF. The CDR3 DNA reads TGCGCCAGCAGCGTAATCCGGGACAGGACCAATGAGCAGTTCTTC.

The V gene is TRBV21-1, the J gene TRBJ1-3; the listed D gene, TRBD1, was not tested against the DNA. TRBV21-1 is a listed pseudogene. The CDR3 is 16 residues long. CDR3 region: CASSKGPGHSGNTIYF. The CDR3 DNA is TGTGCCAGCAGCAAAGGGCCAGGACACTCTGGAAACACCATATATTTT.

The CDR3 protein is CASSYSGLAAAGELFF. DNA for the CDR3: TGTGCCAGCAGTTACTCGGGACTAGCGGCGGCCGGGGAGCTGTTTTTT. The J gene is TRBJ2-2, the V gene TRBV6-5, with 11 bases matching TRBD2. Looked up from germline, CDR1 is MNHEY and CDR2 is SVGAGI. The V gene end was trimmed by 0 bases and the J gene end by 6 bases; junction bases not matched to a gene: 3. The CDR3 has 16 residues.

This clone showed up just a few times. V is TRBV6-5 and J is TRBJ2-5; tentatively, D is TRBD1 (5 bases). Germline V CDR1 and CDR2: MNHEY, SVGAGI. The CDR3 consists of 13 residues. The V end lost 5 bases, the J end lost 5 bases, and 12 bases lay between the germline ends. The CDR3 nucleotides read TGTGCCAGCAGTCGCAGGGTGGGCGAGACCCAGTACTTC. Translation gives CASSRRVGETQYF.

V is TRBV19 and J is TRBJ2-4; 7 bases line up with TRBD2. V was clipped by 3 bases and J by 9 bases; unmatched bases: 8. This CDR3 region has 14 residues. Germline-derived CDR1 and CDR2 are LNHDA and SQIVND (reference sequence). CDR3 coding DNA: TGTGCCAGTAGTATCGGGGGAGGGGCTAGCATTCAGTACTTC. Protein product: CASSIGGGASIQYF.

This clone has more than one count but fewer than ten. The CDR3 here is CASSLTVLGYEQYF. CDR3 in DNA: TGTGCCAGCAGCTTAACCGTTCTAGGCTACGAGCAGTACTTC. The rearrangement joins TRBV7-2 to TRBJ2-7; the D is unclear. Germline CDR1 SGHTA, CDR2 FQGNSA. V lost 2 bases and J 3 bases, leaving 11 bases between the germline ends. The CDR3 consists of 14 residues.

About this clone: The identical CDR3 is also encoded by other nucleotide sequences in the sample. The gene calls are TRBV29-1 and TRBJ2-1; D ambiguous. CDR3 length: 13 amino acids. V dropped 4 bases and J dropped 0 bases, with 7 bases sitting between them. From germline, CDR1 is SQVTM and CDR2 ANQGSEA. DNA for the CDR3: TGCAGCGTTGCCCGGAGCTCCTACAATGAGCAGTTCTTC. Translating it yields CSVARSSYNEQFF.

The genes are TRBV4-1 and TRBJ2-5; 7 bases match TRBD1. The CDR3 totals 15 residues. In germline, CDR1 is MGHRA, CDR2 YSYEKL. V lost 4 bases and J lost 5; bases outside the gene matches: 10. CDR3 amino acids: CASSPTGAARETQYF. For the CDR3, the DNA is TGCGCCAGCAGCCCTACAGGGGCCGCGAGGGAGACCCAGTACTTC.

The gene calls are TRBV7-9 and TRBJ2-3; tentatively, D is TRBD2 (6 bases). CDR3 length: 15 residues. Germline V gene lookup returns CDR1 SEHNR and CDR2 FQNEAQ (reference sequence). V lost 1 base and J 0 bases, leaving 8 bases between the germline ends. DNA of the CDR3: TGTGCCAGCAGCTTAGGCGGGGTAAGCACAGATACGCAGTATTTT. It translates to CASSLGGVSTDTQYF.

The chain couples TRBV20-1 to TRBJ1-6; D unresolved. CDR3 size: 11 residues. V was pared by 6 bases and J by 12 bases, with 12 bases between. Germline loops: CDR1 DFQATT, CDR2 SNEGSKA (reference sequence). The CDR3 DNA reads as TGCAGTGCGGTGCGGAGCGGACCCCTCCACTTT. Amino acids: CSAVRSGPLHF.

The rearrangement links TRBV15 to TRBJ1-6, with TRBD1 identical over 8 bases. V lost 4 bases, J lost 10 bases, and 6 bases stayed unmatched. Germline loops: CDR1 LNHNV, CDR2 YYDKDF (reference sequence). CDR3 length equals 14 residues. The CDR3 coding sequence is TGTGCCACCAGCACAGGACAGGGCTCCTCACCCCTCCACTTT. It encodes CATSTGQGSSPLHF. Complete variable domain (other parts from reference TRBV15 and TRBJ1-6): DAMVIQNPRYQVTQFGKPVTLSCSQTLNHNVMYWYQQKSSQAPKLLFHYYDKDFNNEADTPDNFQSRRPNTSFCFLDIRSPGLGDTAMYLCATSTGQGSSPLHFGNGTRLTVT.